The clone carrying this TCR beta chain was counted ten times or more. This sample is part of a study of response to subunit inactivated influenza vaccine. MiXCR was run by TCRdb on the RT-PCR reads, yielding one entry per CDR3 protein. The sample includes hundreds of thousands of distinct CDR3 sequences, approximately 10% of them seen just once. These sequences were also reported in another study, on T cells expressing NK-cell markers. That investigation notes: It was by 5'RACE template switching with UMIs that TCR beta cDNA was made. Seven HCMV-seropositive donors and one seronegative donor made up the eight sequenced donors. About six of the donors carried dominant NKG2C+ clonotypes that took up roughly 1.0-8% of their CD8+ T cells. Whether expanded NKG2C+ T cell clones were HCMV-specific remained unclear.

This sample comprised PBMCs from blood, obtained on the day of vaccination. The clonotype originates from a man aged 50-60 years who received an inactivated influenza vaccine.

CDR3 residues: CASSSDFAGELFF. The CDR3 region has the DNA TGTGCCAGCAGTTCGGACTTTGCCGGGGAGCTGTTTTTT. The V call is TRBV12-3 or TRBV12-4, the J call TRBJ2-2; tentatively, D is TRBD2 (5 bases). The V gene lost 4 bases and the J gene lost 6 bases, with 9 bases spanning the gap. This CDR3 has 13 amino acids.